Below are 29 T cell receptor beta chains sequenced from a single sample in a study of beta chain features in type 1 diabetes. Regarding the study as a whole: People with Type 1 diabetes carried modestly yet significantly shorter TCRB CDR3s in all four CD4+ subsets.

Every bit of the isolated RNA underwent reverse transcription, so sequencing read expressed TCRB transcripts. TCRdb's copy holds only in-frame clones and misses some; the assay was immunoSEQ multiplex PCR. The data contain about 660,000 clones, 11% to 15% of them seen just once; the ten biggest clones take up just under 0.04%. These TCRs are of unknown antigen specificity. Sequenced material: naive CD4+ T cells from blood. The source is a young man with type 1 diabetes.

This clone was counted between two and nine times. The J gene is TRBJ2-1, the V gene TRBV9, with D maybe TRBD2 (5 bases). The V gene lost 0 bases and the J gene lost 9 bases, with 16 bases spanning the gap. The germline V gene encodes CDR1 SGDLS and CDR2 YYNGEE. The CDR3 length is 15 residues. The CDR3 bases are TGTGCCAGCAGCGTAGGGCTAGCCCCGGCGTTTGAGCAGTTCTTC. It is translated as CASSVGLAPAFEQFF.

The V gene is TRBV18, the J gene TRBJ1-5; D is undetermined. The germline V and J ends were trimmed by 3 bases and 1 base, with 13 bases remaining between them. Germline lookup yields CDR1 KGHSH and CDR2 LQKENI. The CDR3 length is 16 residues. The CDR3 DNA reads TGTGCCAGCTCACCCTCCGGCCCGGGGAGCAATCAGCCCCAGCATTTT. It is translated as CASSPSGPGSNQPQHF.

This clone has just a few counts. The CDR3 loop is CASSYPARVHEQYF. The CDR3 nucleotides read TGCGCCAGCAGCTACCCGGCCAGGGTCCACGAGCAGTACTTC. V usage is TRBV4-1 and J usage is TRBJ2-7; TRBD1 might be the D (5 bases). The germline V and J ends were trimmed by 5 bases and 5 bases, with 16 bases remaining between them. CDR1 and CDR2 (germline): MGHRA, YSYEKL. The CDR3 runs 14 residues.

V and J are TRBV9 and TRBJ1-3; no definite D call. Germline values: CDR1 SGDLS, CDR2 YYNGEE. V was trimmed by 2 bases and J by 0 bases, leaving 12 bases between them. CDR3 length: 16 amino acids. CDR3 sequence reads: CASSVGNSGSGNTIYF. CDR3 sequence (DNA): TGTGCCAGCAGCGTGGGGAACTCCGGCTCTGGAAACACCATATATTTT. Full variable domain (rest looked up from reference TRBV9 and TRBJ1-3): DSGVTQTPKHLITATGQRVTLRCSPRSGDLSVYWYQQSLDQGLQFLIQYYNGEERAKGNILERFSAQQFPDLHSELNLSSLELGDSALYFCASSVGNSGSGNTIYFGEGSWLTVV.

DNA for the CDR3: TGTGCCTGGAGTGTTGTGACTAGCGGCACCGGGGAGCTGTTTTTT. Translating gives CAWSVVTSGTGELFF. The chain is built from TRBV30 and TRBJ2-2, with TRBD2 matching 9 bases. Germline values: CDR1 GTSNPN, CDR2 SVGIG (reference sequence). The CDR3 spans 15 residues. The V gene end was trimmed by 0 bases and the J gene end by 4 bases; junction bases not matched to a gene: 3.

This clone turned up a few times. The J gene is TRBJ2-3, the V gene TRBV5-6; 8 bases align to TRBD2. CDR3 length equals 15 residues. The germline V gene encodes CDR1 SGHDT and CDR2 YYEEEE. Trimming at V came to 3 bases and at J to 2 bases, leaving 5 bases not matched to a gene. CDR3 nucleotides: TGTGCCAGCAGCTCCTTAGCGGGGAACACAGATACGCAGTATTTT. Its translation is CASSSLAGNTDTQYF.

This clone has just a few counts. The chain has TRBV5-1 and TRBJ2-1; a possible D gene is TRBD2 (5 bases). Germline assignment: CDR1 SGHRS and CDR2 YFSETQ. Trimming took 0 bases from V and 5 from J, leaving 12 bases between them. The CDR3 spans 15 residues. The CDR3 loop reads CASSLGLNTNNEQFF. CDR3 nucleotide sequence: TGCGCCAGCAGCTTGGGACTAAACACTAACAATGAGCAGTTCTTC.

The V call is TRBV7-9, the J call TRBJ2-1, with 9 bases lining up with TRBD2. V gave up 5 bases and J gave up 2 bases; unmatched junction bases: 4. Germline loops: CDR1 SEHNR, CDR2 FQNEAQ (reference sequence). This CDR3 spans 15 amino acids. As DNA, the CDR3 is TGTGCCAGCAGCCAAGCGGGGGGAACCTACAATGAGCAGTTCTTC. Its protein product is CASSQAGGTYNEQFF.

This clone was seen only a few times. The chain's CDR3 is CAWILGGSREDTQYF. CDR3 in DNA: TGTGCCTGGATCCTGGGGGGGAGCCGCGAGGATACGCAGTATTTT. The V call is TRBV30, the J call TRBJ2-3, with 7 nucleotides matching TRBD2. V gave up 4 bases and J gave up 6 bases; unmatched junction bases: 13. The CDR3 totals 15 residues. From germline, CDR1 is GTSNPN and CDR2 SVGIG (reference sequence).

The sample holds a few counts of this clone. CDR3 in amino acids: CASSPPASRTEQFF. Written as DNA, the CDR3 is TGTGCCAGCTCACCACCGGCTAGTAGGACTGAGCAGTTCTTC. The chain links TRBV18 to TRBJ2-1; D gene uncertain. Germline V gives CDR1 KGHSH, CDR2 LQKENI. This CDR3 comprises 14 residues. V dropped 0 bases and J dropped 9 bases, with 12 bases sitting between them. The variable domain in full, with the rest retrieved from reference TRBV18 and TRBJ2-1, is NAGVMQNPRHLVRRRGQEARLRCSPMKGHSHVYWYRQLPEEGLKFMVYLQKENIIDESGMPKERFSAEFPKEGPSILRIQQVVRGDSAAYFCASSPPASRTEQFFGPGTRLTVL.

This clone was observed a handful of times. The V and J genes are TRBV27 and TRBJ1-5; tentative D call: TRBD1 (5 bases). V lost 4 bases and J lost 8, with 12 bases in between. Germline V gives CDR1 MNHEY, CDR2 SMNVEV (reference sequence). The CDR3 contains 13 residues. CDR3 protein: CASSWGPREPQHF. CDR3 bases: TGTGCCAGCAGTTGGGGACCGCGAGAGCCCCAGCATTTT.

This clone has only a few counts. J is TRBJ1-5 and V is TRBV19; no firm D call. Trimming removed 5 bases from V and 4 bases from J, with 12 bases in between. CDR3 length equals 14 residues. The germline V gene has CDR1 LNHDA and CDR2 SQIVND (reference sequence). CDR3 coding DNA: TGTGCCAGTAGTCTCTGGTCAGCAAATCAGCCCCAGCATTTT. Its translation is CASSLWSANQPQHF. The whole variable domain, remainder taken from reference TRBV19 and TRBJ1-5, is DGGITQSPKYLFRKEGQNVTLSCEQNLNHDAMYWYRQDPGQGLRLIYYSQIVNDFQKGDIAEGYSVSREKKESFPLTVTSAQKNPTAFYLCASSLWSANQPQHFGDGTRLSIL.

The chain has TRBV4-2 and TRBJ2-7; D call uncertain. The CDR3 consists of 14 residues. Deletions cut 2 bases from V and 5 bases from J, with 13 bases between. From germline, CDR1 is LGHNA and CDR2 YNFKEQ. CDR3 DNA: TGTGCCAGCAGCCAACCAGACTCTGGTCACGAGCAGTACTTC. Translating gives CASSQPDSGHEQYF.

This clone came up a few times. The CDR3 DNA is TGTGCCAGCAGTTTGCCTGTCTACTCTGGAAACACCATATATTTT. Translated, it gives CASSLPVYSGNTIYF. The chain links TRBV28 to TRBJ1-3; no clear D gene. Trimming left V 3 bases short and J 0 bases short, with 9 bases between. This CDR3 is 15 amino acids long. From germline, CDR1 is MDHEN and CDR2 SYDVKM.

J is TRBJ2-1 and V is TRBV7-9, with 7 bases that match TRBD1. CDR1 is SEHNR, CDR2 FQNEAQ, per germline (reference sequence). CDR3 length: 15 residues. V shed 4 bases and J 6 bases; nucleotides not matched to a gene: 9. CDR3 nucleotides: TGTGCCAGCAGCTCTCAAGGGGGCCCAGTCAATGAGCAGTTCTTC. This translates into CASSSQGGPVNEQFF. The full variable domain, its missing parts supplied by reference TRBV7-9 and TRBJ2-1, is DTGVSQNPRHKITKRGQNVTFRCDPISEHNRLYWYRQTLGQGPEFLTYFQNEAQLEKSRLLSDRFSAERPKGSFSTLEIQRTEQGDSAMYLCASSSQGGPVNEQFFGPGTRLTVL.

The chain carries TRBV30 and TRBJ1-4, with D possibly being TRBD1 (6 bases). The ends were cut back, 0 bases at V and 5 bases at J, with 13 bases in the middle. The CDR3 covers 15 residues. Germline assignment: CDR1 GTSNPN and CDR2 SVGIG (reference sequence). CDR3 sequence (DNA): TGTGCCTGGAGTGTTCGTGGGACAAGGAATGAAAAACTGTTTTTT. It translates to CAWSVRGTRNEKLFF.

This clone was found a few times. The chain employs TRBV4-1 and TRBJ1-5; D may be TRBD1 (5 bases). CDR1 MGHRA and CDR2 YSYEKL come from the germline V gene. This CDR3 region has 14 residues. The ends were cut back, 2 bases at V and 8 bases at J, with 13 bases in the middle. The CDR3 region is CASSQTQGLEPQHF. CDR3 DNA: TGCGCCAGCAGCCAAACCCAGGGTTTGGAGCCCCAGCATTTT.

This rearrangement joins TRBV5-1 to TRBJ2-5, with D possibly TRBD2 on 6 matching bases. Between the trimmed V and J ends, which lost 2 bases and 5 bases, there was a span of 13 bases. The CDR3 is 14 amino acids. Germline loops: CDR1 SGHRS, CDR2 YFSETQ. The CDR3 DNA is TGCGCCAGCAGCTTTATAGCGGTGACGGAGACCCAGTACTTC. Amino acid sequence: CASSFIAVTETQYF.

The CDR3 sequence: CAWSVSSVQETQYF. The CDR3 DNA follows: TGTGCCTGGAGTGTATCAAGCGTTCAAGAGACCCAGTACTTC. This chain connects TRBV30 to TRBJ2-5; D gene ambiguous. The CDR3 runs to 14 residues. Per the germline V gene, CDR1 is GTSNPN and CDR2 is SVGIG (reference sequence). The V end was cut by 0 bases, the J end by 2 bases, with 10 bases between.

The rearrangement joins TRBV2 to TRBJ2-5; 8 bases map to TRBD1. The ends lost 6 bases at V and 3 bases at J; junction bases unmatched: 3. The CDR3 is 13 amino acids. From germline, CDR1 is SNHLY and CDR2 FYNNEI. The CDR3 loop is CASRLTGEETQYF. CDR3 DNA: TGTGCCAGCAGGCTGACAGGGGAAGAGACCCAGTACTTC.

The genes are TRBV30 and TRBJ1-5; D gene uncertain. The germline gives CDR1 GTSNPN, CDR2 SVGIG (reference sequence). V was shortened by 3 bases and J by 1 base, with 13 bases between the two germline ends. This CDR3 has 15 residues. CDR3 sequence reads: CAWRGGSGSNQPQHF. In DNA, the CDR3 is TGTGCCTGGAGAGGTGGCTCGGGGAGCAATCAGCCCCAGCATTTT.

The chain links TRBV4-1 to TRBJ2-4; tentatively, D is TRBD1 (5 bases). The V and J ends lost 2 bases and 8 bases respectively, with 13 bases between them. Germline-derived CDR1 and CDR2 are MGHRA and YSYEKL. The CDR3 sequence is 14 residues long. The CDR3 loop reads CASSQTDSRDIQYF. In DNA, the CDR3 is TGCGCCAGCAGCCAAACTGATTCCAGGGACATTCAGTACTTC.

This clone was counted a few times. The CDR3 here is CATSEGYRGLGQPQHF. CDR3 nucleotides: TGTGCCACCAGCGAGGGTTACAGGGGGCTAGGTCAGCCCCAGCATTTT. The chain joins TRBV15 to TRBJ1-5, with 9 nucleotides matching TRBD1. Germline trimming cut 5 bases from V and 6 bases from J; bases unmatched to any gene: 11. The CDR3 spans 16 residues. The germline CDR1 and CDR2 sequences are LNHNV and YYDKDF (reference sequence).

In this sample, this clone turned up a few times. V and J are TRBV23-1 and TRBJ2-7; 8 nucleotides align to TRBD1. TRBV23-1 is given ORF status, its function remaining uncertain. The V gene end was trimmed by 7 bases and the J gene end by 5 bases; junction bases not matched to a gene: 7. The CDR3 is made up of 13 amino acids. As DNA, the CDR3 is TGCGCCAGCAATCCGGACAGGGTTGACGAGCAGTACTTC. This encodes CASNPDRVDEQYF.

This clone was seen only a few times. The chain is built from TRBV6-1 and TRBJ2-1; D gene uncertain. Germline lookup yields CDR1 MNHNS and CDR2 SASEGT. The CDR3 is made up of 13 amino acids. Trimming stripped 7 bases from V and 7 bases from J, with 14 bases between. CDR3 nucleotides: TGTGCCAGCACTAATCGGGCATGGAATGAGCAGTTCTTC. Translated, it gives CASTNRAWNEQFF.

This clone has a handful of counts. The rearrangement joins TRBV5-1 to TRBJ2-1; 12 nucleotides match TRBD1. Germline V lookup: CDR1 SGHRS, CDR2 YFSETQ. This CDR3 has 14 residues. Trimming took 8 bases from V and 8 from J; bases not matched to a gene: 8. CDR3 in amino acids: CASKGQGADDEQFF. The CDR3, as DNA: TGCGCCAGTAAGGGACAGGGGGCGGACGATGAGCAGTTCTTC. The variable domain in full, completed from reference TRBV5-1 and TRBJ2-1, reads KAGVTQTPRYLIKTRGQQVTLSCSPISGHRSVSWYQQTPGQGLQFLFEYFSETQRNKGNFPGRFSGRQFSNSRSEMNVSTLELGDSALYLCASKGQGADDEQFFGPGTRLTVL.

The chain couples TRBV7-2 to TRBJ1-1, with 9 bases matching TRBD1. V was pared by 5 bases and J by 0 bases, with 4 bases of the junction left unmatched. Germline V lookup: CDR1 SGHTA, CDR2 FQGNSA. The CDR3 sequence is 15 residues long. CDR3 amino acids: CASSRTGVMNTEAFF. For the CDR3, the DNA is TGTGCCAGCAGCCGGACAGGGGTCATGAACACTGAAGCTTTCTTT. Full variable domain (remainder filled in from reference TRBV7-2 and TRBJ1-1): GAGVSQSPSNKVTEKGKDVELRCDPISGHTALYWYRQSLGQGLEFLIYFQGNSAPDKSGLPSDRFSAERTGGSVSTLTIQRTQQEDSAVYLCASSRTGVMNTEAFFGQGTRLTVV.

This chain's CDR3 is CASSQGLAASYEQYF. For the CDR3, the DNA is TGCGCCAGCAGCCAGGGACTAGCGGCCTCCTACGAGCAGTACTTC. The V and J genes are TRBV5-1 and TRBJ2-7; 11 nucleotides agree with TRBD2. Germline values: CDR1 SGHRS, CDR2 YFSETQ. The CDR3 extends over 15 amino acids. Unmatched junction bases numbered 3, after V lost 4 bases and J lost 0 bases.

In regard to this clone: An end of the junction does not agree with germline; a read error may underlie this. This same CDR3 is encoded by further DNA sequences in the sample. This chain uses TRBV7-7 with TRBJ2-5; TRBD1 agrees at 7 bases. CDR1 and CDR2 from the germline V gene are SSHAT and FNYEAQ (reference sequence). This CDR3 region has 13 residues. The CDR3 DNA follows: TGTGCTAGCAGCTTAGGGGGCCGGGAGACCCAGTACTTC. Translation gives CASSLGGRETQYF.